Below are 21 T cell receptor beta chains sequenced from a single sample in a study of cytomegalovirus exposure and HLA in healthy donors. PCR involved 60 Vbeta and 13 Jbeta primers. Sequencing used immunoSEQ multiplex PCR; TCRdb keeps in-frame clones, though not all of them. The sample lists over 150,000 clones, 60% to 85% occurring once. The specimen was PBMCs. Source of these receptors: a woman aged 18-35 years in good health and CMV-seronegative.

This chain connects TRBV19 to TRBJ2-1, with 10 bases lining up with TRBD2. Trimming at V came to 3 bases and at J to 0 bases, leaving 5 bases not matched to a gene. The V gene's germline CDR1 is LNHDA and CDR2 SQIVND (reference sequence). This CDR3 has 17 residues. CDR3 sequence (DNA): TGTGCCAGTAGTATCTTCCCTAGCGGGAGCTCCTACAATGAGCAGTTCTTC. It is translated as CASSIFPSGSSYNEQFF.

The gene calls are TRBV29-1 and TRBJ2-5, with D possibly TRBD2 on 7 matching bases. Deletions cut 7 bases from V and 1 base from J, with 16 bases between. Germline V CDR1 and CDR2: SQVTM, ANQGSEA. CDR3 length: 14 amino acids. DNA of the CDR3: TGCAGCGCGGAGGGGGGGGAATTCCAAGAGACCCAGTACTTC. Protein sequence: CSAEGGEFQETQYF.

The gene calls are TRBV7-9 and TRBJ1-1; 8 positions agree with TRBD1. This CDR3 spans 14 amino acids. V trimming: 5 bases; J trimming: 9 bases; junction bases outside the gene matches: 11. The germline gives CDR1 SEHNR, CDR2 FQNEAQ (reference sequence). The CDR3 region has the DNA TGTGCCAGCAGCCCGGAGGGACAGGCCCTCAAAGCTTTCTTT. Translation: CASSPEGQALKAFF. The full variable domain, completed using reference TRBV7-9 and TRBJ1-1, is DTGVSQNPRHKITKRGQNVTFRCDPISEHNRLYWYRQTLGQGPEFLTYFQNEAQLEKSRLLSDRFSAERPKGSFSTLEIQRTEQGDSAMYLCASSPEGQALKAFFGQGTRLTVV.

V usage is TRBV6-1 and J usage is TRBJ1-2, with D perhaps TRBD1 (6 bases). The V end was cut by 5 bases, the J end by 4 bases, with 17 bases between. The CDR3 sequence is 15 residues long. Germline CDR1 reads MNHNS; CDR2 reads SASEGT. The DNA of the CDR3 is TGTGCCAGCAGTCCGGACCCCGGACAGATCTATGGCTACACCTTC. Translation gives CASSPDPGQIYGYTF.

This clone has just a few counts. J is TRBJ2-2 and V is TRBV2, with D possibly matching TRBD1 (6 bases). The germline V gene encodes CDR1 SNHLY and CDR2 FYNNEI. Trimming took 8 bases from V and 1 from J, leaving 11 bases between them. This CDR3 has 14 amino acids. CDR3 residues: CASVYRENTGELFF. The DNA for the CDR3 is TGTGCCAGCGTTTACAGGGAGAACACCGGGGAGCTGTTTTTT. Drawing the rest from reference TRBV2 and TRBJ2-2, the complete variable domain is EPEVTQTPSHQVTQMGQEVILRCVPISNHLYFYWYRQILGQKVEFLVSFYNNEISEKSEIFDDQFSVERPDGSNFTLKIRSTKLEDSAMYFCASVYRENTGELFFGEGSRLTVL.

The chain joins TRBV27 to TRBJ2-7; 8 bases align to TRBD1. J gave up 3 bases and V 1 base, and 2 bases lay outside the gene matches. The germline V gene encodes CDR1 MNHEY and CDR2 SMNVEV (reference sequence). The CDR3 consists of 14 residues. The CDR3 DNA follows: TGTGCCAGCAGTTTATTGGGACAGGACTACGAGCAGTACTTC. Translating it yields CASSLLGQDYEQYF.

The rearrangement links TRBV5-8 to TRBJ1-6; no clear D gene. Germline V gene data show CDR1 as SGHTS and CDR2 as YDEGEE. With 0 bases removed from V and 3 bases from J, the gap between germline ends came to 7 bases. This CDR3 has 15 residues. CDR3 coding DNA: TGTGCCAGCAGCTTGGCGGGTTACTATAATTCACCCCTCCACTTT. It specifies CASSLAGYYNSPLHF.

This clone was counted between two and nine times. This sample includes further DNA sequences coding for the same CDR3. V gene TRBV15 combines with J gene TRBJ2-1, with 8 bases matching TRBD2. This CDR3 contains 13 residues. The germline V gene has CDR1 LNHNV and CDR2 YYDKDF (reference sequence). J was trimmed by 4 bases and V by 9 bases; bases with no gene match: 5. The CDR3 reads CATARGGYNEQFF. The CDR3 region has the DNA TGTGCCACAGCCCGGGGGGGGTACAATGAGCAGTTCTTC. The entire variable domain, with the rest obtained from reference TRBV15 and TRBJ2-1, is as follows: DAMVIQNPRYQVTQFGKPVTLSCSQTLNHNVMYWYQQKSSQAPKLLFHYYDKDFNNEADTPDNFQSRRPNTSFCFLDIRSPGLGDTAMYLCATARGGYNEQFFGPGTRLTVL.

V usage is TRBV19 and J usage is TRBJ2-2; 7 nucleotides line up with TRBD2. Germline V gene sequence: CDR1 LNHDA, CDR2 SQIVND (reference sequence). This CDR3 is built from 17 residues. The junction had 10 bases not matched to a gene; V was cut back by 6 bases and J by 0 bases. CDR3 protein: CASSLLWGRANTGELFF. DNA of the CDR3: TGTGCCAGTAGCCTGTTGTGGGGGAGGGCGAACACCGGGGAGCTGTTTTTT.

Regarding this clone: This sample also contains other DNA sequences that code for the same CDR3. The gene calls are TRBV19 and TRBJ1-5; possible D gene TRBD1, 6 bases. The ends were cut back, 4 bases at V and 3 bases at J, with 16 bases in the middle. Germline V lookup: CDR1 LNHDA, CDR2 SQIVND (reference sequence). This CDR3 contains 16 residues. CDR3 bases: TGTGCCAGTAGTAACAGACAGGTGATTCACAATCAGCCCCAGCATTTT. Translating it yields CASSNRQVIHNQPQHF. The full variable domain, rest sourced from reference TRBV19 and TRBJ1-5, is DGGITQSPKYLFRKEGQNVTLSCEQNLNHDAMYWYRQDPGQGLRLIYYSQIVNDFQKGDIAEGYSVSREKKESFPLTVTSAQKNPTAFYLCASSNRQVIHNQPQHFGDGTRLSIL.

This clone was seen once. CDR3 residues: CASSYYIGYEQYF. As DNA, the CDR3 is TGTGCCAGCAGTTACTACATCGGGTACGAGCAGTACTTC. V usage is TRBV6-5 and J usage is TRBJ2-7, with D unresolved. CDR1 and CDR2 (germline): MNHEY, SVGAGI. Deletions cut 1 base from V and 4 bases from J, with 8 bases between. CDR3 length: 13 residues.

As to this clone: At the DNA level, this CDR3 is encoded by other sequences in the same sample as well. The chain has TRBV29-1 and TRBJ1-5; D is unclear. CDR1 and CDR2 from the germline V gene are SQVTM and ANQGSEA. CDR3 size: 13 residues. V lost 3 bases, J lost 2 bases, and 8 bases lay in between. The CDR3 nucleotides read TGCAGCGTTGACTTGGGCGGCAATCAGCCCCAGCATTTT. It encodes CSVDLGGNQPQHF.

A single count supports this clone. This rearrangement joins TRBV18 to TRBJ1-6, with D possibly matching TRBD1 (6 bases). V lost 5 bases and J lost 4, with 12 bases in between. This CDR3 comprises 15 residues. Germline CDR1 is KGHSH and CDR2 is LQKENI. The CDR3 DNA reads TGTGCCAGCTCAACGAATGGACAGTATAATTCACCCCTCCACTTT. It is translated as CASSTNGQYNSPLHF. The full variable domain, with the rest looked up from reference TRBV18 and TRBJ1-6, is NAGVMQNPRHLVRRRGQEARLRCSPMKGHSHVYWYRQLPEEGLKFMVYLQKENIIDESGMPKERFSAEFPKEGPSILRIQQVVRGDSAAYFCASSTNGQYNSPLHFGNGTRLTVT.

The V call is TRBV30, the J call TRBJ1-1; 12 positions agree with TRBD1. CDR1 and CDR2 (germline): GTSNPN, SVGIG (reference sequence). J lost 4 bases, V lost 5 bases, and 8 bases had no gene match. The CDR3 totals 15 residues. For the CDR3, the DNA is TGTGCCTGGGCCGGGACAGGGGGCGTTGGCACTGAAGCTTTCTTT. Translation gives CAWAGTGGVGTEAFF.

V is TRBV7-3 and J is TRBJ2-7; TRBD2 might be the D (6 bases). The V gene's germline CDR1 is SGHTA and CDR2 FQGTGA. V was cut by 2 bases and J by 0 bases, with 11 bases left in between. The CDR3 consists of 15 residues. The CDR3 region is CASSLEAGPSYEQYF. Here the CDR3 DNA reads TGTGCCAGCAGCTTAGAAGCGGGTCCCTCCTACGAGCAGTACTTC.

The chain has TRBV7-8 and TRBJ2-1; possible D gene TRBD2, 6 bases. Trimming took off 5 bases at V and 3 bases at J, with 17 bases between the two ends. Germline-derived CDR1 and CDR2 are SGHVS and FQNEAQ. The CDR3 sequence is 16 residues long. CDR3 in DNA: TGTGCCAGCAGCCCGGGAATGGGAGCGGGCTACAATGAGCAGTTCTTC. Amino acids: CASSPGMGAGYNEQFF. Complete variable domain (other parts from reference TRBV7-8 and TRBJ2-1): GAGVSQSPRYKVAKRGQDVALRCDPISGHVSLFWYQQALGQGPEFLTYFQNEAQLDKSGLPSDRFFAERPEGSVSTLKIQRTQQEDSAVYLCASSPGMGAGYNEQFFGPGTRLTVL.

The chain recombines TRBV6-5 with TRBJ1-6, with 7 bases aligning to TRBD1. With 4 bases clipped from V and 5 bases from J, the junction kept 8 bases outside the gene matches. The CDR3 sequence is 16 residues long. Germline V gene data show CDR1 as MNHEY and CDR2 as SVGAGI. The CDR3 sequence: CASSSQRGHDNSPLHF. CDR3 nucleotides: TGTGCCAGCAGTTCTCAGAGGGGGCACGATAATTCACCCCTCCACTTT.

The V and J genes are TRBV27 and TRBJ1-2, with a possible D match to TRBD1 (6 bases). V dropped 9 bases and J dropped 4 bases, with 9 bases sitting between them. The germline gives CDR1 MNHEY, CDR2 SMNVEV (reference sequence). This CDR3 is built from 11 residues. The DNA for the CDR3 is TGTGCCAGACAGGGAATCTATGGCTACACCTTC. It specifies CARQGIYGYTF.

This rearrangement joins TRBV15 to TRBJ2-1; unclear D gene. The length of the CDR3 is 12 residues. Germline V CDR1 and CDR2: LNHNV, YYDKDF (reference sequence). The ends were cut back, 6 bases at V and 7 bases at J, with 10 bases in the middle. The chain's CDR3 is CATSPGWNEQFF. CDR3 coding DNA: TGTGCCACCAGTCCGGGTTGGAATGAGCAGTTCTTC.

Here the CDR3 DNA reads TGTGCCAGCAAAGTGGGACAGGGGGCCCCTGAGCAGTTCTTC. Its translation: CASKVGQGAPEQFF. The V and J genes are TRBV27 and TRBJ2-1, with 12 bases fitting TRBD1. Trimming cost V 7 bases and J 9 bases; bases outside gene matches: 7. CDR1 MNHEY and CDR2 SMNVEV come from the germline V gene (reference sequence). CDR3 length equals 14 residues.

The genes are TRBV6-5 and TRBJ2-7, with 9 bases lining up with TRBD1. The germline V gene has CDR1 MNHEY and CDR2 SVGAGI. This CDR3 region has 14 residues. After removal of 5 bases from V and 2 bases from J, the junction contained 4 bases not matched to a gene. CDR3 nucleotide sequence: TGTGCCAGCAGTACCCGGGACAGGGCCTACGAGCAGTACTTC. Residues: CASSTRDRAYEQYF.